This T cell receptor (beta chain) was recovered during a study of neoadjuvant anti-PD-1 for oral cavity cancer. General study findings and limits: Non-responders to neoadjuvant nivolumab had significantly more clonal PBMC T cells than responders.

As concerns this clone: The antigen remains unidentified.

Trimming stripped 3 bases from V and 5 bases from J, with 8 bases between. The CDR3 loop spans 12 amino acids. CDR1 is SGHVS and CDR2 is FQNEAQ in the germline V gene. Clones were read by immunoSEQ multiplex PCR, and TCRdb kept only the in-frame ones, dropping some. Of 15,000 to 20,000 clones in the sample, less than 70% were seen once. Sequencing was performed on PBMCs, taken before nivolumab (anti-PD-1) treatment. The TCR comes from a person aged 40 to 85 with oral cavity squamous cell carcinoma. V is TRBV7-8 and J is TRBJ2-7; D gene uncertain. The CDR3 nucleotides are TGTGCCAGCAGCTTTAACAAGGACGAGCAGTACTTC. Translation gives CASSFNKDEQYF.